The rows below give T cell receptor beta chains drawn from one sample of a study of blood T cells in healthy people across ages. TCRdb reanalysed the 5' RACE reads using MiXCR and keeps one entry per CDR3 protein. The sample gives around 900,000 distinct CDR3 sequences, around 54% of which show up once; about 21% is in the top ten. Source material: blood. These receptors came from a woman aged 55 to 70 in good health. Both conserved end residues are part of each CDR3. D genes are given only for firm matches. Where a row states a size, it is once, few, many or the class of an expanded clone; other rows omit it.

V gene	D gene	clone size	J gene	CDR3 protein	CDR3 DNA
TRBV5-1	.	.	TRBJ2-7	CASSWVDSRHYEQYF	TGCGCCAGCAGCTGGGTGGACAGTAGACACTACGAGCAGTACTTC
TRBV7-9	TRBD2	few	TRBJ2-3	CASSITSGTADTQYF	TGTGCCAGCAGCATCACTAGCGGGACCGCGGATACGCAGTATTTT
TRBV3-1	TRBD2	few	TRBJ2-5	CASSPRGLAGLETQYF	TGTGCCAGCAGCCCTCGCGGACTAGCGGGACTTGAGACCCAGTACTTC
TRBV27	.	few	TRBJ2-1	CASSVSPVPPYNEQFF	TGTGCCAGCAGTGTCTCCCCCGTACCCCCATACAATGAGCAGTTCTTC
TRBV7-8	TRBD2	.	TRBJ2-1	CASSPAGLAGDEQFF	TGTGCCAGCAGCCCAGCAGGACTAGCGGGAGACGAGCAGTTCTTC
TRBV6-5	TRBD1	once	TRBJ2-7	CASSRDRGDYEQYF	TGTGCCAGCAGCCGGGACAGAGGGGACTACGAGCAGTACTTC
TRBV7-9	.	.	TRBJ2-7	CASSHPLQEQEQYF	TGTGCCAGCAGCCACCCACTACAGGAACAAGAGCAGTACTTC
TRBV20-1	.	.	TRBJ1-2	CSAPSPRDHGYTF	TGCAGTGCGCCATCCCCCAGGGACCATGGCTACACCTTC
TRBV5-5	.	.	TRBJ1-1	CASSLFFEAEAFF	TGTGCCAGCAGCTTGTTTTTTGAGGCTGAAGCTTTCTTT
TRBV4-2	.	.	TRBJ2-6	CASSQEGQATGANVLTF	TGTGCCAGCAGCCAAGAAGGGCAGGCCACTGGGGCCAACGTCCTGACTTTC
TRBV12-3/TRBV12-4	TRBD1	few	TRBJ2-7	CASSQDRGASYEQYF	TGTGCCAGCAGCCAGGACAGGGGAGCGTCCTACGAGCAGTACTTC
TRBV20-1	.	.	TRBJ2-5	CSGWWEGETQYF	TGCAGCGGGTGGTGGGAAGGGGAGACCCAGTACTTC
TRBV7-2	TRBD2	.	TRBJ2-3	CAGSRRLAGGPGTTSDTQYF	TGTGCCGGCAGCCGACGACTAGCGGGAGGGCCGGGCACGACCTCAGATACGCAGTATTTT
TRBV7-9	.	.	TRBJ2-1	CASSLVVHEQFF	TGTGCCAGCAGCTTAGTAGTGCATGAGCAGTTCTTC
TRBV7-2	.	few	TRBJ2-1	CASSLVGGDEQFF	TGTGCCAGCAGCTTAGTTGGCGGCGATGAGCAGTTCTTC
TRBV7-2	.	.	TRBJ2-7	CASTRAHGPYEQYF	TGTGCCAGCACCCGGGCCCACGGTCCCTACGAGCAGTACTTC